The 21 T cell receptor beta chains below were found in one sample sequenced in a study of shared clonotypes between healthy human individuals. Sequenced by immunoSEQ multiplex PCR; TCRdb stores in-frame clones only, minus some. Of 2 million to 3 million clones in the sample, roughly 93% were seen once. Sequenced sample: naive CD4+ T cells from PBMCs. Subset reported: CD45RA+ positively selected. These receptors all come from a young man in good health. Some clones in this sample may be carry-over from other donors' samples.

This clone was counted a single time. The same CDR3 can be traced to other DNA sequences in this sample. This chain joins TRBV27 and TRBJ1-5, with no clear D. CDR1 and CDR2 from the germline V gene are MNHEY and SMNVEV (reference sequence). The CDR3 extends over 14 amino acids. V was clipped by 1 base and J by 1 base, with 5 bases between them. Here the CDR3 reads CASSLFGSNQPQHF. CDR3 nucleotide sequence: TGTGCCAGCAGTTTATTTGGCAGCAATCAGCCCCAGCATTTT.

The rearrangement links TRBV25-1 to TRBJ2-5, with 7 bases fitting TRBD2. Germline CDR1 and CDR2: MGHDK and SYGVNS. V shed 4 bases, J shed 4 bases, and the junction held 9 bases outside the gene matches. The CDR3 covers 15 residues. CDR3 DNA: TGTGCCAGCAGTGGGTGGGCAGGGAGGGGAGAGACCCAGTACTTC. Protein sequence: CASSGWAGRGETQYF.

V gene TRBV29-1 combines with J gene TRBJ2-3; possible D gene TRBD2, 7 bases. The CDR3 is 14 amino acids. V was shortened by 3 bases and J by 5 bases, with 15 bases between the two germline ends. CDR1 and CDR2 (germline): SQVTM, ANQGSEA. The CDR3 sequence: CSVDITGRGDTQYF. In DNA form, the CDR3 reads TGCAGCGTTGACATTACAGGGAGGGGAGATACGCAGTATTTT.

The rearrangement links TRBV28 to TRBJ1-5; D is unclear. The V end lost 7 bases, the J end lost 6 bases, and 22 bases lay between the germline ends. The CDR3 runs 16 residues. Germline V CDR1 and CDR2: MDHEN, SYDVKM. The CDR3 sequence is CASIFRPTAPGQPQHF. DNA for the CDR3: TGTGCCAGCATCTTTAGACCGACCGCGCCGGGTCAGCCCCAGCATTTT.

The V call is TRBV7-9, the J call TRBJ2-1, with 8 bases identical to TRBD1. V lost 2 bases and J lost 1; bases outside the gene matches: 4. Looked up from germline, CDR1 is SEHNR and CDR2 is FQNEAQ (reference sequence). This CDR3 has 16 amino acids. The CDR3 coding sequence is TGTGCCAGCAGCTTACGGGACAGGTCGTCCTACAATGAGCAGTTCTTC. Its translation is CASSLRDRSSYNEQFF.

The V gene is TRBV7-9, the J gene TRBJ2-3; unclear D gene. Trimming shortened V by 7 bases and J by 3 bases, and 14 bases separated the two germline ends. Germline CDR1 SEHNR, CDR2 FQNEAQ (reference sequence). This CDR3 region has 14 residues. The CDR3 is CASTTPDGTDTQYF. The CDR3 bases are TGTGCCAGCACCACTCCCGATGGTACAGATACGCAGTATTTT.

To note about this clone: Other DNA sequences of this sample code for an identical CDR3. V gene TRBV28 combines with J gene TRBJ1-4; maybe TRBD1 (5 bases). Trimming stripped 2 bases from V and 2 bases from J, with 9 bases between. Germline V gene data show CDR1 as MDHEN and CDR2 as SYDVKM. The CDR3 is 15 residues long. CDR3 DNA: TGTGCCAGCAGTTTAGGGGGTTCGACTAATGAAAAACTGTTTTTT. Translation gives CASSLGGSTNEKLFF.

The rearrangement uses TRBV4-1 and TRBJ1-5; TRBD1 matches 7 bases. CDR1 MGHRA and CDR2 YSYEKL come from the germline V gene. This CDR3 spans 15 amino acids. Trimming at V came to 4 bases and at J to 5 bases, leaving 8 bases not matched to a gene. DNA of the CDR3: TGCGCCAGCAGCCTCCTAAGGGGGCCTTATCAGCCCCAGCATTTT. This sequence encodes CASSLLRGPYQPQHF.

V usage is TRBV15 and J usage is TRBJ1-5, with D uncertain. The V gene lost 8 bases and the J gene lost 2 bases, with 22 bases spanning the gap. CDR1 is LNHNV and CDR2 is YYDKDF in the germline V gene (reference sequence). CDR3 length equals 17 residues. CDR3: CATRDENALDGNQPQHF. CDR3 nucleotide sequence: TGTGCCACCCGGGATGAGAATGCCCTGGATGGCAATCAGCCCCAGCATTTT.

The chain is built from TRBV28 and TRBJ1-1; no definite D call. The CDR3 contains 12 residues. Trimming cost V 2 bases and J 10 bases, with 11 bases left between them. The germline CDR1 and CDR2 sequences are MDHEN and SYDVKM. The CDR3 loop is CASSLVSARAFF. The CDR3 DNA reads TGTGCCAGCAGTTTAGTCAGCGCGAGAGCTTTCTTT.

In this sample, this clone turned up once. The chain couples TRBV19 to TRBJ2-7; D possibly matches TRBD1 or TRBD2 (7 bases each). The CDR3 has 18 amino acids. V was trimmed by 1 base and J by 6 bases, leaving 25 bases between them. Germline V gives CDR1 LNHDA, CDR2 SQIVND (reference sequence). Here the CDR3 reads CASSIGAGQFNDRSEQYF. The CDR3 DNA is TGTGCCAGTAGTATAGGAGCGGGACAGTTTAATGATCGGAGCGAGCAGTACTTC.

A note on this clone: The sample carries other DNA sequences with the same CDR3. Here the CDR3 DNA reads TGTGCCAGCAGTTTAAGGGGTGGCTATGGCTACACCTTC. Amino acid sequence: CASSLRGGYGYTF. This chain uses TRBV28 with TRBJ1-2; possible D gene TRBD1, 5 bases. The germline gives CDR1 MDHEN, CDR2 SYDVKM. Trimming shortened V by 2 bases and J by 4 bases, and 8 bases separated the two germline ends. The CDR3 has 13 residues.

V is TRBV2 and J is TRBJ2-5; D might be TRBD1 or TRBD2, each matching 5 bases. V dropped 7 bases and J dropped 6 bases, with 12 bases sitting between them. CDR1 is SNHLY and CDR2 is FYNNEI in the germline V gene. This CDR3 has 12 residues. Here the CDR3 DNA reads TGTGCCAGCATACGGGGCGGAAAGACCCAGTACTTC. Translation: CASIRGGKTQYF.

The rearrangement joins TRBV6-5 to TRBJ2-7; 7 bases fit TRBD2. Per germline, CDR1 MNHEY and CDR2 SVGAGI. The junction had 9 bases not matched to a gene; V was cut back by 2 bases and J by 5 bases. The CDR3 contains 15 residues. CDR3 in DNA: TGTGCCAGCAGTTACACCTCCGGGACTACACACGAGCAGTACTTC. Protein sequence: CASSYTSGTTHEQYF.

The count of this clone is one. This chain connects TRBV7-2 to TRBJ1-3; 11 nucleotides align to TRBD1. Germline CDR1 is SGHTA and CDR2 is FQGNSA. The trim removed 5 bases at V and 3 bases at J, leaving 9 bases unmatched. The CDR3 length is 17 residues. The CDR3 sequence is CASSLPRTGGGGNTIYF. The CDR3 bases are TGTGCCAGCAGCCTGCCGAGGACAGGGGGCGGTGGAAACACCATATATTTT.

V usage is TRBV10-1 and J usage is TRBJ2-7, with a weak D call TRBD1 (6 bases). Trimming shortened V by 6 bases and J by 6 bases, and 15 bases separated the two germline ends. This CDR3 is 13 amino acids long. Per the germline V gene, CDR1 is WNHNN and CDR2 is SYGVQD (reference sequence). The CDR3: CASSPTGKREQYF. CDR3 bases: TGCGCCAGCAGCCCAACAGGGAAGCGCGAGCAGTACTTC.

This clone was observed once. This chain uses TRBV27 with TRBJ2-4, with 9 bases matching TRBD2. The CDR3 loop spans 15 amino acids. Germline V gene sequence: CDR1 MNHEY, CDR2 SMNVEV (reference sequence). V shed 6 bases, J shed 1 base, and the junction held 4 bases outside the gene matches. CDR3 coding DNA: TGTGCCAGCAGATATAGCGGGAGTGCCAAAAACATTCAGTACTTC. Amino acid sequence: CASRYSGSAKNIQYF.

This sequence joins TRBV28 and TRBJ1-2; perhaps TRBD1 as D (5 bases). The V end lost 3 bases, the J end lost 13 bases, and 24 bases lay between the germline ends. CDR3 length: 15 amino acids. Per germline, CDR1 MDHEN and CDR2 SYDVKM. The CDR3 sequence is CASSFRNPRVLQCTF. CDR3 nucleotide sequence: TGTGCCAGCAGTTTCCGGAATCCCAGGGTATTACAATGCACCTTC.

Comment on this clone: Other nucleotide sequences in the sample specify the same CDR3. The chain has TRBV6-5 and TRBJ1-5; D is unclear. Germline V lookup: CDR1 MNHEY, CDR2 SVGAGI. The V and J ends lost 4 bases and 0 bases respectively, with 7 bases between them. This CDR3 has 14 residues. CDR3 amino acids: CASSSEYSNQPQHF. The CDR3 region has the DNA TGTGCCAGCAGTTCCGAATATAGCAATCAGCCCCAGCATTTT.

The J gene is TRBJ2-3, the V gene TRBV19; tentatively, D is TRBD2 (5 bases). CDR3 length equals 12 residues. From germline, CDR1 is LNHDA and CDR2 SQIVND (reference sequence). The V end lost 5 bases, the J end lost 7 bases, and 10 bases lay between the germline ends. This chain's CDR3 is CASSWKRNTQYF. DNA of the CDR3: TGTGCCAGTAGTTGGAAGCGGAATACGCAGTATTTT. Variable domain in full (rest from reference TRBV19 and TRBJ2-3): DGGITQSPKYLFRKEGQNVTLSCEQNLNHDAMYWYRQDPGQGLRLIYYSQIVNDFQKGDIAEGYSVSREKKESFPLTVTSAQKNPTAFYLCASSWKRNTQYFGPGTRLTVL.

This chain joins TRBV30 and TRBJ2-7; the D gene is possibly TRBD1 (6 bases). The germline V and J ends were trimmed by 3 bases and 1 base, with 10 bases remaining between them. The CDR3 covers 13 residues. Germline CDR1 and CDR2: GTSNPN and SVGIG (reference sequence). The CDR3 nucleotides are TGTGCCTGGAGCGAAACAGGGTCCTACGAGCAGTACTTC. This sequence encodes CAWSETGSYEQYF.